The following is a T cell receptor beta chain sequence with its context. The antigen is undetermined. This sample is drawn from a study of CD8+ T cells in alopecia areata. Whole-study findings and limits: Compared with normal scalp, lesional scalp had higher clonality and more expanded CD8+ clones. Scalp samples also yield sequences of resident alphabeta T cells from normal skin.

Sequencing relied on a cDNA template that was reverse transcribed from extracted RNA. Profiling relied on immunoSEQ multiplex PCR, and the TCRdb table lists in-frame clones only, not all of them. The data show around 80,000 clones, about 53% seen once. The CDR3 runs to 11 residues. Germline V gives CDR1 LGHNA, CDR2 YNFKEQ. Trimming cost V 8 bases and J 4 bases, with 9 bases left between them. The sequencing input was NKG2D-high CD8+ T cells sorted from blood. The receptor was isolated from a human donor with alopecia areata. The rearrangement joins TRBV4-2 to TRBJ2-7; the D gene is possibly TRBD1 (5 bases). The CDR3 spells CASGALYEQYF. The CDR3 bases are TGTGCCAGCGGGGCCTTATACGAGCAGTACTTC.